One sample yielded the 27 T cell receptor beta chains listed below, sequenced in a study of T cells in women clearing cervical HPV infection. Sequenced by immunoSEQ multiplex PCR; TCRdb stores in-frame clones only, minus some. Seen in this sample are some 20,000 clones; the ten most common clones hold over 7.5%. The sequencing sample was made of blood buffy coat. The receptors originated from a woman between 18 and 75 years old with a cervical HPV16 infection that either progressed to CIN3+ or cleared (not recorded which).

About this clone itself: Coverage ceases 3 residues before the CDR3 finishes, and the germline J gene fills in the end. The J gene is TRBJ2-5, the V gene TRBV4-2; TRBD2 aligns across 13 bases. CDR3 length: 16 residues. Germline V lookup: CDR1 LGHNA, CDR2 YNFKEQ. V trimming: 4 bases; J trimming: 1 base; junction bases outside the gene matches: 3. The DNA read from the CDR3 is TGTGCCAGCAGCCCGACTAGCGGGAGGACCCAAGAGACC. Its protein product is CASSPTSGRTQET. In full, the CDR3 reads CASSPTSGRTQETQYF.

Remarks on this clone: The observed sequence ends 3 residues before the CDR3 terminus, with the missing tail filled in from the germline J gene. The chain has TRBV20-1 and TRBJ2-3, with TRBD1 matching 7 bases. CDR1 and CDR2 from the germline V gene are DFQATT and SNEGSKA (reference sequence). With V trimmed by 6 bases and J by 2 bases, 8 bases remained unmatched. This CDR3 region has 14 residues. CDR3 in amino acids: CSADGGQVTDTQYF. CDR3 DNA (partial): TGCAGTGCGGATGGAGGACAGGTCACAGATACG.

Points on this clone: Sequence at one end of the junction differs from germline and may be a read error. The read ends 3 residues before the CDR3 terminus; that terminus is restored from the germline J gene. Other DNA sequences of this sample code for an identical CDR3. The chain carries TRBV9 and TRBJ2-4, with 7 bases matching TRBD2. The V gene's germline CDR1 is SGDLS and CDR2 YYNGEE. The CDR3 spans 14 residues. The sequenced CDR3 bases are TGTGCTAGCAACCTAAGGGGAGGGAGGGACATT. Encoded protein: CASNLRGGRDI. The CDR3 in full is CASNLRGGRDIQYF.

In the case of this clone: Read sequence stops 3 residues before the CDR3 end, and the germline J gene provides the missing end. The chain joins TRBV7-6 to TRBJ2-5; 12 bases map to TRBD2. Germline V CDR1 and CDR2: SGHVS, FNYEAQ. There are 16 residues in the CDR3. V dropped 3 bases and J dropped 0; count of bases not matched to a gene: 2. CDR3 amino acids: CASSLRLAGDQETQYF. Incomplete CDR3 DNA: TGTGCCAGCAGCTTGCGACTAGCGGGGGACCAAGAGACC.

Turning to this clone: The CDR3 goes on 3 residues after the read ends, and that part is filled in from the germline J gene. The chain uses TRBV10-3 and TRBJ2-3; TRBD2 matches 8 bases. CDR1 is ENHRY, CDR2 SYGVKD, per germline. The CDR3 sequence is 15 residues long. V lost 4 bases to trimming and J lost 3 bases; unmatched junction nucleotides: 6. CDR3 protein: CAISAGLAETDTQYF. The sequenced CDR3 bases are TGTGCCATCAGTGCCGGACTAGCCGAGACAGATACG.

Turning to this clone: Coverage ceases 3 residues before the CDR3 finishes, and the germline J gene fills in the end. This chain uses TRBV30 with TRBJ1-1; 7 bases fit TRBD1. From germline, CDR1 is GTSNPN and CDR2 SVGIG (reference sequence). J gave up 4 bases and V 2 bases, and 10 bases lay outside the gene matches. The CDR3 is 15 residues long. CDR3 in amino acids: CAWSLIDRAGTEAFF. The CDR3 bases that were read are TGTGCCTGGAGTTTAATCGACAGGGCGGGCACTGAA.

Note on this clone: The read gets to within 3 residues of the CDR3 end, and the germline J gene fills in the rest. The rearrangement links TRBV20-1 to TRBJ2-7; D is uncertain. Per germline, CDR1 DFQATT and CDR2 SNEGSKA (reference sequence). V was shortened by 3 bases and J by 0 bases, with 18 bases between the two germline ends. CDR3 length: 16 amino acids. The CDR3 protein is CSARQKKAVDSYEQYF. CDR3 DNA, as far as it was read: TGCAGTGCTAGGCAAAAAAAGGCGGTAGACTCCTACGAG.

A note on this clone: The read falls 3 residues short of the CDR3 end, and the missing part is taken from the germline J gene. The gene calls are TRBV2 and TRBJ1-5, with D unresolved. The CDR3 contains 12 residues. CDR1 is SNHLY and CDR2 is FYNNEI in the germline V gene. Trimming removed 8 bases at V and 1 base at J, with 6 bases between. The covered CDR3 bases are TGTGCCAGCGCGGGGAGCAATCAGCCC. Amino acids: CASAGSNQP. In full, the CDR3 is CASAGSNQPQHF. Full variable domain (missing parts from reference TRBV2 and TRBJ1-5): EPEVTQTPSHQVTQMGQEVILRCVPISNHLYFYWYRQILGQKVEFLVSFYNNEISEKSEIFDDQFSVERPDGSNFTLKIRSTKLEDSAMYFCASAGSNQPQHFGDGTRLSIL.

To note about this clone: The DNA ends 3 residues before the CDR3 does, and the rest of the CDR3 is filled in from the germline J gene. The rearrangement uses TRBV20-1 and TRBJ1-5; the D gene is possibly TRBD1 (5 bases). Looked up from germline, CDR1 is DFQATT and CDR2 is SNEGSKA (reference sequence). This CDR3 has 16 amino acids. With 1 base removed from V and 2 bases from J, the gap between germline ends came to 15 bases. CDR3: CSARGIGALRNQPQHF. The CDR3 bases that were read are TGCAGTGCTAGAGGCATAGGGGCCCTCCGCAATCAGCCC.

As for this clone: From the germline J gene comes the end of the CDR3, since the read stops 3 residues before it. This rearrangement joins TRBV7-2 to TRBJ1-2, with a possible D match to TRBD1 (6 bases). V gave up 2 bases and J gave up 2 bases, with 9 bases separating them. Per the germline V gene, CDR1 is SGHTA and CDR2 is FQGNSA. The CDR3 sequence is 14 residues long. The CDR3 region is CASSLNTGNYGYTF. CDR3 DNA, as far as it was read: TGTGCCAGCAGCTTAAATACAGGGAACTATGGC.

A word on this clone: The read terminates 3 residues ahead of where the CDR3 ends, so the germline J gene completes it. The V gene is TRBV19, the J gene TRBJ1-3; D remains unclear. The V end lost 4 bases, the J end lost 3 bases, and 7 bases lay between the germline ends. Looked up from germline, CDR1 is LNHDA and CDR2 is SQIVND (reference sequence). CDR3 length: 13 amino acids. The CDR3 loop is CASSSTGGNTIYF. The sequenced CDR3 bases are TGTGCCAGTAGTAGCACCGGTGGAAACACC.

As regards this clone: The read comes to an end 3 residues before the CDR3 does, leaving the germline J gene to fill in the end. The V gene is TRBV27, the J gene TRBJ2-2; D may be TRBD2 (6 bases). Germline CDR1 and CDR2: MNHEY and SMNVEV (reference sequence). CDR3 length: 16 residues. Trimming took off 2 bases at V and 1 base at J, with 11 bases between the two ends. This CDR3 reads CASSLRGGMNTGELFF. The DNA read from the CDR3 is TGTGCCAGCAGTTTACGCGGCGGGATGAACACCGGGGAG.

With regard to this clone: The DNA ends 3 residues before the CDR3 does, and the rest of the CDR3 is filled in from the germline J gene. The rearrangement links TRBV7-3 to TRBJ2-1; 8 bases map to TRBD2. This CDR3 comprises 16 residues. The ends lost 5 bases at V and 3 bases at J; junction bases unmatched: 9. Germline V gene lookup returns CDR1 SGHTA and CDR2 FQGTGA. CDR3 in amino acids: CASSPLRGGFYNEQFF. The CDR3 DNA, read in part, is TGTGCCAGCAGCCCACTTCGGGGGGGCTTCTACAATGAG.

Notes on this clone: The read terminates 3 residues ahead of where the CDR3 ends, so the germline J gene completes it. This chain joins TRBV12-3 or TRBV12-4 and TRBJ1-2, with D possibly being TRBD1 (6 bases). Trimming left V 5 bases short and J 5 bases short, with 12 bases between. The CDR3 runs 13 residues. Incomplete CDR3 DNA: TGTGCCAGCAGTCCCAGGGGCTTTTATGGC. Protein product: CASSPRGFYG. The whole CDR3 sequence is CASSPRGFYGYTF.

Concerning this clone: The sequence runs out 3 residues before the end of the CDR3; the remainder is reconstructed from the germline J gene. The chain carries TRBV6-1 and TRBJ1-6, with D tentatively TRBD1 (6 bases). CDR1 and CDR2 (germline): MNHNS, SASEGT. The CDR3 is 15 amino acids. The V end lost 4 bases, the J end lost 12 bases, and 19 bases lay between the germline ends. CDR3 in amino acids: CASSVGGASFLPLHF. The sequenced part of the CDR3 DNA is TGTGCCAGCAGTGTCGGGGGGGCCTCCTTCCTACCC.

As to this clone: The read gets to within 3 residues of the CDR3 end, and the germline J gene fills in the rest. This chain connects TRBV7-6 to TRBJ1-1; D is unclear. Germline V CDR1 and CDR2: SGHVS, FNYEAQ. This CDR3 spans 12 amino acids. V was pared by 4 bases and J by 1 base, with 4 bases between. The CDR3: CASSSWNTEAFF. The DNA read from the CDR3 is TGTGCCAGCAGCTCTTGGAACACTGAA.

As for this clone: The read comes to an end 3 residues before the CDR3 does, leaving the germline J gene to fill in the end. The genes are TRBV20-1 and TRBJ1-4; possible D gene TRBD1, 5 bases. Germline values: CDR1 DFQATT, CDR2 SNEGSKA (reference sequence). This CDR3 comprises 12 residues. Trimming shortened V by 4 bases and J by 8 bases, and 11 bases separated the two germline ends. CDR3 loop: CSAIQGEEKLFF. Incomplete CDR3 DNA: TGCAGTGCTATTCAAGGGGAAGAAAAA.

Regarding this clone: The read gets to within 3 residues of the CDR3 end, and the germline J gene fills in the rest. The chain carries TRBV19 and TRBJ2-3; D is possibly TRBD2 (5 bases). There are 15 residues in the CDR3. The germline V gene has CDR1 LNHDA and CDR2 SQIVND (reference sequence). The germline V and J ends were trimmed by 8 bases and 3 bases, with 18 bases remaining between them. The covered CDR3 bases are TGTGCCAGTTCGCTGACCCCATCGGGGACAGATACG. Amino acids: CASSLTPSGTDT. The CDR3 as a whole reads CASSLTPSGTDTQYF. Full variable domain (missing parts from reference TRBV19 and TRBJ2-3): DGGITQSPKYLFRKEGQNVTLSCEQNLNHDAMYWYRQDPGQGLRLIYYSQIVNDFQKGDIAEGYSVSREKKESFPLTVTSAQKNPTAFYLCASSLTPSGTDTQYFGPGTRLTVL.

Note on this clone: The CDR3 is cut off 3 residues early in the read; its end comes from the germline J gene. The rearrangement uses TRBV7-2 and TRBJ2-5; D possibly corresponds to TRBD2 (6 bases). Germline-derived CDR1 and CDR2 are SGHTA and FQGNSA. This CDR3 is built from 15 residues. Trimming removed 5 bases from V and 2 bases from J, with 15 bases in between. Incomplete CDR3 DNA: TGTGCCAGCAGCCCTGTAGTAGCGGATCAAGAGACC. This encodes CASSPVVADQET. The whole CDR3 protein is CASSPVVADQETQYF.

This CDR3 is CAWKLASQETQYF. The CDR3 DNA, read in part, is TGTGCCTGGAAACTAGCGAGCCAAGAGACC. The J gene is TRBJ2-5, the V gene TRBV30, with 7 nucleotides matching TRBD2. The DNA ends 3 residues before the CDR3 does, and the rest of the CDR3 is filled in from the germline J gene. The germline V gene has CDR1 GTSNPN and CDR2 SVGIG (reference sequence). The CDR3 runs to 13 residues. With 4 bases clipped from V and 1 base from J, the junction kept 3 bases outside the gene matches.

Regarding this clone: The read finishes 3 residues shy of the CDR3 end, and the germline J gene is used to complete it. In the same sample, other DNA sequences code for this CDR3. The chain has TRBV2 and TRBJ1-5, with 10 bases aligning to TRBD1. Trimming at V came to 4 bases and at J to 0 bases, leaving 3 bases not matched to a gene. The CDR3 loop spans 16 amino acids. The germline V gene encodes CDR1 SNHLY and CDR2 FYNNEI. CDR3 sequence reads: CASSGQGARSNQPQHF. CDR3 bases read: TGTGCCAGCAGTGGACAGGGGGCGCGTAGCAATCAGCCC.

As to this clone: The observed sequence ends 3 residues before the CDR3 terminus, with the missing tail filled in from the germline J gene. V gene TRBV11-2 combines with J gene TRBJ2-2, with 9 nucleotides matching TRBD1. CDR1 and CDR2 (germline): SGHAT, FQNNGV. The CDR3 is 15 residues long. V dropped 8 bases and J dropped 6; count of bases not matched to a gene: 10. The CDR3 DNA, read in part, is TGTGCCAGCGTGGAACTCGGGACAGGGTCCGGGGAG. Protein sequence: CASVELGTGSGE. The full CDR3 protein is CASVELGTGSGELFF.

The CDR3: CASSELAGGQETQYF. CDR3 DNA (partial): TGTGCCAGCAGTGAACTAGCGGGAGGGCAAGAGACC. The chain recombines TRBV6-1 with TRBJ2-5; 12 bases map to TRBD2. The CDR3 extends 3 residues past the end of the read, so its final part is completed from the germline J gene. Germline CDR1 reads MNHNS; CDR2 reads SASEGT. This CDR3 comprises 15 residues. The V gene end was trimmed by 2 bases and the J gene end by 2 bases; junction bases not matched to a gene: 0.

Points on this clone: The read finishes 3 residues shy of the CDR3 end, and the germline J gene is used to complete it. J is TRBJ1-1 and V is TRBV6-2 or TRBV6-3, with TRBD1 identical over 10 bases. CDR1 is MNHEY and CDR2 is SVGEGT in the germline V gene. The CDR3 covers 14 residues. Losses at the gene ends were 6 bases for V and 4 bases for J; bases not matched to a gene: 5. The CDR3 bases that were read are TGTGCCAGCAGCACGGGACAGGGGTCCACTGAA. Its protein is CASSTGQGSTE. The full CDR3 is CASSTGQGSTEAFF.

Of note for this clone: The read is 3 residues too short to cover the CDR3 end, so that end is filled in from the germline J gene. This chain connects TRBV5-4 to TRBJ2-5, with TRBD1 matching 9 bases. CDR1 SGHNT and CDR2 YYREEE come from the germline V gene (reference sequence). V lost 1 base, J lost 7 bases, and 8 bases stayed unmatched. The CDR3 extends over 15 amino acids. CDR3 region: CASSLWDRVQGTQYF. CDR3 DNA (partial): TGTGCCAGCAGCTTGTGGGACAGGGTCCAGGGGACC.

With regard to this clone: Sequencing ends 3 residues short of the CDR3 end; the germline J gene provides the rest. J is TRBJ2-2 and V is TRBV19; weak D call: TRBD1 (6 bases). Germline V gene lookup returns CDR1 LNHDA and CDR2 SQIVND (reference sequence). The CDR3 runs 14 residues. V was clipped by 11 bases and J by 2 bases, with 15 bases between them. The CDR3 protein is CASRQDRNTGELFF. The covered CDR3 bases are TGTGCCTCGAGGCAGGACAGAAACACCGGGGAG. The whole variable domain, remainder taken from reference TRBV19 and TRBJ2-2, is DGGITQSPKYLFRKEGQNVTLSCEQNLNHDAMYWYRQDPGQGLRLIYYSQIVNDFQKGDIAEGYSVSREKKESFPLTVTSAQKNPTAFYLCASRQDRNTGELFFGEGSRLTVL.

Turning to this clone: With the read ending 3 residues before the CDR3 end, the germline J gene is used to fill in that end. V usage is TRBV10-3 and J usage is TRBJ2-3, with TRBD2 matching over 7 bases. CDR1 is ENHRY, CDR2 SYGVKD, per germline. Germline trimming cut 7 bases from V and 2 bases from J; bases unmatched to any gene: 6. The CDR3 sequence is 14 residues long. Partial CDR3 DNA: TGTGCCATCACCGCGGGAGAGGTCACAGATACG. Translation: CAITAGEVTDT. The whole CDR3 sequence reads CAITAGEVTDTQYF.